This TCR beta chain derives from a study of cytomegalovirus exposure and HLA in healthy donors. The V end was cut by 1 base, the J end by 1 base, with 10 bases between. This CDR3 has 16 residues. Germline CDR1 MNHNS, CDR2 SASEGT. Study-wide findings and caveats: Diagnosis of cytomegalovirus status made by the classifier reportedly showed high specificity and sensitivity.

With respect to this clone: Its cognate antigen is unknown.

Primers for the PCR totalled 60 Vbeta and 13 Jbeta. The table came from immunoSEQ multiplex PCR; TCRdb's copy has only in-frame clones and leaves some out. Of 80,000 to 100,000 clones detected, 60% to 80% appear once; the ten largest clones hold over 0.95%. The sequence derives from a female donor in good health and CMV-seronegative. The sample was PBMCs. This rearrangement joins TRBV6-1 to TRBJ2-2; D unclear. The CDR3 sequence: CASSEGATLNTGELFF. The CDR3 DNA reads TGTGCCAGCAGTGAAGGGGCCACATTGAACACCGGGGAGCTGTTTTTT.